What follows is one T cell receptor beta chain and its context. Its specificity is not known. CDR1 LNHDA and CDR2 SQIVND come from the germline V gene (reference sequence). V shed 1 base and J shed 6 bases, with 15 bases lying between them. This CDR3 contains 15 residues. The sample belongs to a study of vaccination effects on CD4 cells after COVID-19. Upon completion of roughly ten days in culture, CD4+ T cells were isolated. The participants, recipients of two vaccine doses, got either BNT162b2 or mRNA-1273. TCRdb's table, derived via immunoSEQ multiplex PCR, lists solely in-frame clones and lacks some. The sample consists of about 40,000 clones, about 62% of them appearing once.

The specimen was CD4+ T cells from PBMCs cultured without peptide, collected after COVID-19 vaccination. This chain joins TRBV19 and TRBJ1-1; D is unclear. This sequence originates from a human donor who received a COVID-19 vaccine. CDR3: CASSIVGRGTAEAFF. In nucleotides, the CDR3 is TGTGCCAGTAGTATAGTGGGCCGCGGTACGGCTGAAGCTTTCTTT.